These 30 T cell receptor beta chains were all obtained from the same sample, sequenced in a study of T cells in women clearing cervical HPV infection. TCRdb's table, derived via immunoSEQ multiplex PCR, lists solely in-frame clones and lacks some. The sample includes about 39,000 clones. The specimen was blood buffy coat. Every receptor here comes from a woman aged 18 to 75 with a cervical HPV16 infection that either progressed to CIN3+ or cleared (not recorded which).

As to this clone: The read ends 3 residues early relative to the CDR3; the germline J gene fills the gap. The chain couples TRBV2 to TRBJ1-2; a possible D gene is TRBD1 (6 bases). V was shortened by 4 bases and J by 7 bases, with 7 bases between the two germline ends. The length of the CDR3 is 11 residues. In germline, CDR1 is SNHLY, CDR2 FYNNEI. The CDR3 region is CASSGGGGYTF. CDR3 DNA (partial): TGTGCCAGCAGTGGAGGGGGTGGC. The complete variable domain, with remaining parts taken from reference TRBV2 and TRBJ1-2, reads EPEVTQTPSHQVTQMGQEVILRCVPISNHLYFYWYRQILGQKVEFLVSFYNNEISEKSEIFDDQFSVERPDGSNFTLKIRSTKLEDSAMYFCASSGGGGYTFGSGTRLTVV.

To note about this clone: The CDR3 goes on 3 residues after the read ends, and that part is filled in from the germline J gene. The rearrangement links TRBV20-1 to TRBJ2-1; 7 bases match TRBD2. The V and J ends lost 3 bases and 5 bases, in that order; junction bases with no gene match: 10. CDR1 is DFQATT and CDR2 is SNEGSKA in the germline V gene (reference sequence). The CDR3 length is 15 residues. The CDR3 here is CSASDPSGGDNEQFF. CDR3 bases read: TGCAGTGCTAGTGATCCTAGCGGAGGCGACAATGAG.

Note on this clone: The read falls 3 residues short of the CDR3 end, and the missing part is taken from the germline J gene. In the same sample, other DNA sequences code for this CDR3. The chain has TRBV14 and TRBJ2-3; D is ambiguous. The CDR3 has 12 amino acids. V was shortened by 6 bases and J by 4 bases, with 8 bases between the two germline ends. CDR1 and CDR2 from the germline V gene are SGHDN and FVKESK. The CDR3 here is CASSQSADTQYF. The part of the CDR3 DNA that was read is TGTGCCAGCAGTCAATCAGCAGATACG.

With respect to this clone: Sequencing ends 3 residues short of the CDR3 end; the germline J gene provides the rest. The chain links TRBV5-1 to TRBJ1-3; tentatively, D is TRBD1 (5 bases). Trimming removed 4 bases at V and 0 bases at J, with 17 bases between. Germline assignment: CDR1 SGHRS and CDR2 YFSETQ. The CDR3 runs to 17 residues. The CDR3: CASSPNRQFLSGNTIYF. The CDR3 DNA, read in part, is TGCGCCAGCAGCCCAAACCGACAGTTTCTCTCTGGAAACACC.

A word on this clone: The read falls 3 residues short of the CDR3 end, and the missing part is taken from the germline J gene. The rearrangement uses TRBV7-3 and TRBJ2-1, with TRBD2 identical over 13 bases. The CDR3 consists of 16 residues. CDR1 is SGHTA and CDR2 is FQGTGA in the germline V gene. V gave up 4 bases and J gave up 9 bases; unmatched junction bases: 9. CDR3 DNA (partial): TGTGCCAGCAGCTATACTACTAGCGGGGGGGCTATTGAG. Translating gives CASSYTTSGGAIE. The CDR3, in full, reads CASSYTTSGGAIEQFF.

Remarks on this clone: The read terminates 3 residues ahead of where the CDR3 ends, so the germline J gene completes it. This chain uses TRBV10-3 with TRBJ2-3; 9 bases agree with TRBD2. CDR3 length: 15 residues. The V gene's germline CDR1 is ENHRY and CDR2 SYGVKD. V shed 11 bases and J 2 bases; nucleotides not matched to a gene: 11. The CDR3 DNA, read in part, is TGTGCCCTCACGCAGGCGGGGGGGCCCACAGATACG. This sequence encodes CALTQAGGPTDT. The whole CDR3 protein reads CALTQAGGPTDTQYF.

Judged by frequency, this clone is medium-sized. With the read ending 3 residues before the CDR3 end, the germline J gene is used to fill in that end. V gene TRBV5-4 combines with J gene TRBJ2-6, with D hard to call. The CDR3 extends over 15 amino acids. The V end lost 2 bases, the J end lost 4 bases, and 10 bases lay between the germline ends. Per germline, CDR1 SGHNT and CDR2 YYREEE (reference sequence). CDR3 sequence reads: CASSFRIAGANVLTF. The sequenced CDR3 bases are TGTGCCAGCAGCTTTCGTATTGCGGGGGCCAACGTC.

About this clone itself: The CDR3 is cut off 3 residues early in the read; its end comes from the germline J gene. V and J are TRBV2 and TRBJ1-6; D might be TRBD1 (5 bases). The germline V and J ends were trimmed by 1 base and 8 bases, with 6 bases remaining between them. There are 13 residues in the CDR3. Per germline, CDR1 SNHLY and CDR2 FYNNEI. The covered CDR3 bases are TGTGCCAGCAGTGAAGAACAGGATTCACCC. Its protein is CASSEEQDSP. The full CDR3 reads CASSEEQDSPLHF. The variable domain in full, with the rest retrieved from reference TRBV2 and TRBJ1-6, is EPEVTQTPSHQVTQMGQEVILRCVPISNHLYFYWYRQILGQKVEFLVSFYNNEISEKSEIFDDQFSVERPDGSNFTLKIRSTKLEDSAMYFCASSEEQDSPLHFGNGTRLTVT.

As concerns this clone: The missing CDR3 end, 3 residues past where the read stops, is filled in from the germline J gene. V gene TRBV5-6 combines with J gene TRBJ1-1; a weak D match, TRBD1 (6 bases). This CDR3 has 13 residues. Germline V gives CDR1 SGHDT, CDR2 YYEEEE. Trimming pared 1 base from V and 5 bases from J, leaving 9 bases between. The CDR3 protein is CASSLTGMTEAFF. The sequenced part of the CDR3 DNA is TGTGCCAGCAGCTTGACAGGGATGACTGAA.

With respect to this clone: The read ends 3 residues before the CDR3 terminus; that terminus is restored from the germline J gene. The gene calls are TRBV7-3 and TRBJ1-2; 7 positions agree with TRBD1. The CDR3 runs to 18 residues. Per the germline V gene, CDR1 is SGHTA and CDR2 is FQGTGA. V gave up 7 bases and J gave up 7 bases; unmatched junction bases: 24. This CDR3 reads CASTSREHLSRGEVGYTF. CDR3 DNA (partial): TGTGCCAGCACCTCAAGAGAACACCTGAGCAGGGGGGAAGTTGGC. Full variable domain (missing parts from reference TRBV7-3 and TRBJ1-2): GAGVSQTPSNKVTEKGKYVELRCDPISGHTALYWYRQSLGQGPEFLIYFQGTGAADDSGLPNDRFFAVRPEGSVSTLKIQRTERGDSAVYLCASTSREHLSRGEVGYTFGSGTRLTVV.

With respect to this clone: Read data end 3 residues before the CDR3 end; the end is taken from the germline J gene. V usage is TRBV6-1 and J usage is TRBJ2-7; TRBD2 is a possible D gene (5 bases). CDR3 size: 11 residues. CDR1 and CDR2 from the germline V gene are MNHNS and SASEGT. V was cut by 4 bases and J by 5 bases, with 6 bases left in between. The sequenced part of the CDR3 DNA is TGTGCCAGCAGTGTCGGGGACGAG. Encoded protein: CASSVGDE. The full CDR3 protein is CASSVGDEQYF.

Turning to this clone: The read terminates 3 residues before the CDR3 end, so the remaining end is supplied by the germline J gene. The V gene is TRBV5-1, the J gene TRBJ1-1; the D is unclear. CDR1 and CDR2 from the germline V gene are SGHRS and YFSETQ. This CDR3 region has 15 residues. The ends were cut back, 2 bases at V and 1 base at J, with 12 bases in the middle. The CDR3: CASSLSQLRNTEAFF. The part of the CDR3 DNA that was read is TGCGCCAGCAGCTTATCACAGCTCCGGAACACTGAA. Filled out from reference TRBV5-1 and TRBJ1-1, the complete variable domain reads KAGVTQTPRYLIKTRGQQVTLSCSPISGHRSVSWYQQTPGQGLQFLFEYFSETQRNKGNFPGRFSGRQFSNSRSEMNVSTLELGDSALYLCASSLSQLRNTEAFFGQGTRLTVV.

As to this clone: The CDR3 end falls 3 residues outside the read, so it is completed with the germline J gene. The chain is built from TRBV12-3 or TRBV12-4 and TRBJ2-2, with D possibly TRBD1 on 6 matching bases. The CDR3 is 14 residues long. V lost 6 bases and J lost 4, with 12 bases in between. The sequenced CDR3 bases are TGTGCCAGCAGACGGCAGGGGTCCACCGGGGAG. It translates to CASRRQGSTGE. The CDR3, in full, reads CASRRQGSTGELFF.

A note on this clone: The observed sequence ends 3 residues before the CDR3 terminus, with the missing tail filled in from the germline J gene. V usage is TRBV7-8 and J usage is TRBJ1-2, with D tentatively TRBD1 (5 bases). V lost 1 base, J lost 6 bases, and 12 bases lay in between. The germline V gene has CDR1 SGHVS and CDR2 FQNEAQ. This CDR3 is 14 amino acids long. The CDR3 DNA, read in part, is TGTGCCAGCAGCTTAGGGGCGGGGCTCGATGGC. Translation gives CASSLGAGLDG. The CDR3 in its entirety is CASSLGAGLDGYTF.

For this clone: The CDR3 is cut off 3 residues early in the read; its end comes from the germline J gene. This chain connects TRBV2 to TRBJ2-4; perhaps TRBD1 as D (6 bases). Germline assignment: CDR1 SNHLY and CDR2 FYNNEI. The CDR3 extends over 15 amino acids. Between the trimmed V and J ends, which lost 7 bases and 0 bases, there was a span of 13 bases. The CDR3 protein is CASIEGDLAKNIQYF. CDR3 DNA (partial): TGTGCCAGCATAGAGGGGGACCTAGCCAAAAACATT.

As concerns this clone: The missing CDR3 end, 3 residues past where the read stops, is filled in from the germline J gene. This rearrangement joins TRBV6-1 to TRBJ2-1, with 11 bases matching TRBD2. Germline V gene sequence: CDR1 MNHNS, CDR2 SASEGT. J was trimmed by 7 bases and V by 4 bases; bases with no gene match: 9. The CDR3 spans 16 residues. The part of the CDR3 DNA that was read is TGTGCCAGCAGTGCTTTCCTAGCGGGGGGTCGTAATGAG. Translating gives CASSAFLAGGRNE. The whole CDR3 is CASSAFLAGGRNEQFF.

On this clone itself: The observed sequence ends 3 residues before the CDR3 terminus, with the missing tail filled in from the germline J gene. The chain has TRBV7-2 and TRBJ2-5; no definite D call. Germline V gene sequence: CDR1 SGHTA, CDR2 FQGNSA. Trimming removed 5 bases at V and 5 bases at J, with 9 bases between. CDR3 length: 12 amino acids. The chain's CDR3 is CASSPAAETQYF. The CDR3 DNA, read in part, is TGTGCCAGCAGCCCGGCGGCCGAGACC.

CDR3 DNA, as far as it was read: TGTGCCAGCAGTAACACACAGGGAGGGACAGATACG. The encoded protein is CASSNTQGGTDT. The whole CDR3 protein is CASSNTQGGTDTQYF. This chain joins TRBV27 and TRBJ2-3; D may be TRBD2 (7 bases). The read is 3 residues too short to cover the CDR3 end, so that end is filled in from the germline J gene. This CDR3 region has 15 residues. Trimming took off 5 bases at V and 3 bases at J, with 15 bases between the two ends. Germline lookup yields CDR1 MNHEY and CDR2 SMNVEV (reference sequence).

As regards this clone: The read finishes 3 residues shy of the CDR3 end, and the germline J gene is used to complete it. The chain employs TRBV4-1 and TRBJ1-6; no reliable D call. Germline V lookup: CDR1 MGHRA, CDR2 YSYEKL. The CDR3 is 15 residues long. Between the trimmed V and J ends, which lost 0 bases and 10 bases, there was a span of 13 bases. The CDR3 region is CASSQEGPRGSPLHF. CDR3 bases read: TGCGCCAGCAGCCAAGAGGGCCCGAGAGGATCACCC.

To note about this clone: The read stops 3 residues short of the end of the CDR3; the missing end is completed from the germline J gene. The chain employs TRBV12-5 and TRBJ2-1, with 7 bases matching TRBD1. The CDR3 extends over 15 amino acids. The V gene's germline CDR1 is LGHNT and CDR2 FRNRAP. After removal of 3 bases from V and 2 bases from J, the junction contained 4 bases not matched to a gene. CDR3 DNA (partial): TGTGCTAGTGGTTTCGGTCAGGGGGCCTACAATGAG. The encoded protein is CASGFGQGAYNE. The complete CDR3 sequence is CASGFGQGAYNEQFF.

Notes on this clone: The read terminates 3 residues before the CDR3 end, so the remaining end is supplied by the germline J gene. V gene TRBV5-1 combines with J gene TRBJ2-2; D gene unclear. The CDR3 length is 13 residues. V gave up 4 bases and J gave up 4 bases, with 8 bases separating them. Germline values: CDR1 SGHRS, CDR2 YFSETQ. The CDR3 sequence is CASSQEVTGELFF. The sequenced part of the CDR3 DNA is TGCGCCAGCAGCCAAGAGGTCACCGGGGAG. Full variable domain (remainder filled in from reference TRBV5-1 and TRBJ2-2): KAGVTQTPRYLIKTRGQQVTLSCSPISGHRSVSWYQQTPGQGLQFLFEYFSETQRNKGNFPGRFSGRQFSNSRSEMNVSTLELGDSALYLCASSQEVTGELFFGEGSRLTVL.

Comments on this clone: Read coverage stops 3 residues before the CDR3 terminus; the germline J gene supplies the remainder. The V gene is TRBV20-1, the J gene TRBJ2-7; 9 bases are a match to TRBD1. V was pared by 6 bases and J by 2 bases, with 8 bases of the junction left unmatched. The CDR3 is 14 residues long. Germline-derived CDR1 and CDR2 are DFQATT and SNEGSKA (reference sequence). Partial CDR3 DNA: TGCAGTGCACTTAAACAGGGGGCGGCCTACGAG. It is translated as CSALKQGAAYE. The CDR3 in its entirety is CSALKQGAAYEQYF.

A remark on this clone: The read ends 3 residues early relative to the CDR3; the germline J gene fills the gap. The rearrangement links TRBV5-5 to TRBJ2-3, with TRBD2 as a possible D gene (5 bases). The V gene's germline CDR1 is SGHKS and CDR2 YYEKEE (reference sequence). Trimming pared 4 bases from V and 0 bases from J, leaving 12 bases between. The CDR3 consists of 15 residues. The CDR3 bases that were read are TGTGCCAGCAGCCTCATGACGGGGAGCACAGATACG. Its translation: CASSLMTGSTDT. The CDR3 as a whole reads CASSLMTGSTDTQYF.

As regards this clone: The CDR3 extends 3 residues past the end of the read, so its final part is completed from the germline J gene. The rearrangement joins TRBV29-1 to TRBJ2-7; TRBD2 is a possible D gene (6 bases). CDR3 length: 11 residues. Deletions cut 7 bases from V and 5 bases from J, with 12 bases between. Germline V gives CDR1 SQVTM, CDR2 ANQGSEA. The CDR3 here is CSGWAGHEQYF. CDR3 bases read: TGCAGCGGATGGGCGGGGCACGAG.

With respect to this clone: The sequenced fragment ends 3 residues before the CDR3 boundary, so the rest is inferred from the germline J gene. The chain recombines TRBV11-2 with TRBJ2-7, with TRBD2 as a possible D gene (5 bases). V was pared by 5 bases and J by 1 base, with 12 bases between. Germline CDR1 is SGHAT and CDR2 is FQNNGV. The CDR3 consists of 14 residues. CDR3 loop: CASSPLAGSYEQYF. The part of the CDR3 DNA that was read is TGTGCCAGCAGCCCCCTCGCGGGTTCCTACGAG.

The sequenced CDR3 bases are TGCAGTGCTAGTAGCCGGAGCTCCTATAATTCACCC. Translation: CSASSRSSYNSP. The complete CDR3 reads CSASSRSSYNSPLHF. This sequence joins TRBV20-1 and TRBJ1-6; no clear D gene. The read falls 3 residues short of the CDR3 end, and the missing part is taken from the germline J gene. Trimming took 3 bases from V and 0 from J, leaving 9 bases between them. This CDR3 region has 15 residues. Germline V gives CDR1 DFQATT, CDR2 SNEGSKA (reference sequence).

Remarks on this clone: The read is 3 residues too short to cover the CDR3 end, so that end is filled in from the germline J gene. The genes are TRBV5-1 and TRBJ2-7, with D maybe TRBD1 (7 bases). The CDR3 length is 15 residues. CDR1 is SGHRS, CDR2 YFSETQ, per germline. V dropped 1 base and J dropped 4 bases, with 15 bases sitting between them. The CDR3 reads CASSLTQGGRYEQYF. The sequenced CDR3 bases are TGCGCCAGCAGCTTGACCCAGGGGGGTAGATACGAG.

In regard to this clone: The CDR3 extends 3 residues past the end of the read, so its final part is completed from the germline J gene. This chain uses TRBV19 with TRBJ2-7, with 11 positions matching TRBD1. J lost 2 bases, V lost 9 bases, and 9 bases had no gene match. Looked up from germline, CDR1 is LNHDA and CDR2 is SQIVND (reference sequence). The CDR3 totals 15 residues. The CDR3 protein is CASSRPGQGAYEQYF. Partial CDR3 DNA: TGTGCCAGCTCTCGGCCGGGACAGGGGGCCTACGAG.

In regard to this clone: The CDR3 end lies 3 residues beyond the end of the read and is filled in from the germline J gene. The chain employs TRBV5-8 and TRBJ2-1; TRBD1 aligns across 7 bases. The J segment lost 6 bases and the V segment lost 0 bases, leaving 6 bases of the junction unmatched. This CDR3 is 15 amino acids long. Germline lookup yields CDR1 SGHTS and CDR2 YDEGEE. The CDR3 protein is CASSLGQGVSNEQFF. CDR3 DNA (partial): TGTGCCAGCAGCTTGGGGCAGGGGGTCTCCAATGAG.

Partial CDR3 DNA: TGTGCCAGCAGTCCCCGGGGAGCGGGGGCTCACGAG. Translation: CASSPRGAGAHE. In full, the CDR3 reads CASSPRGAGAHEQYF. This sequence joins TRBV6-2 or TRBV6-3 and TRBJ2-7, with 8 bases identical to TRBD2. The read is 3 residues too short to cover the CDR3 end, so that end is filled in from the germline J gene. With 5 bases clipped from V and 5 bases from J, the junction kept 11 bases outside the gene matches. Germline V gene data show CDR1 as MNHEY and CDR2 as SVGEGT. The CDR3 loop spans 15 amino acids.